Below, one T cell receptor (beta chain) is given with its context. Sequenced by immunoSEQ multiplex PCR; TCRdb stores in-frame clones only, minus some. The profile covers around 18,000 clones, with about two thirds appearing a single time and about 2.6% taken by the ten largest. This entry is derived from a study of neoadjuvant anti-PD-1 for oral cavity cancer. The CDR3 is 13 amino acids. CDR1 MNHNY and CDR2 SVGAGI come from the germline V gene (reference sequence). V shed 6 bases and J shed 6 bases, with 11 bases lying between them. The TCR sequence derives from a person between 35 and 79 years old with oral cavity squamous cell carcinoma. The rearrangement joins TRBV6-6 to TRBJ2-2, with D possibly being TRBD1 or TRBD2 (5 bases each). The specimen was PBMCs, collected before nivolumab (anti-PD-1) treatment. CDR3 nucleotides: TGTGCCAGCAGCCGGGACCTCGCCGGGGAGCTGTTTTTT. Translating gives CASSRDLAGELFF.